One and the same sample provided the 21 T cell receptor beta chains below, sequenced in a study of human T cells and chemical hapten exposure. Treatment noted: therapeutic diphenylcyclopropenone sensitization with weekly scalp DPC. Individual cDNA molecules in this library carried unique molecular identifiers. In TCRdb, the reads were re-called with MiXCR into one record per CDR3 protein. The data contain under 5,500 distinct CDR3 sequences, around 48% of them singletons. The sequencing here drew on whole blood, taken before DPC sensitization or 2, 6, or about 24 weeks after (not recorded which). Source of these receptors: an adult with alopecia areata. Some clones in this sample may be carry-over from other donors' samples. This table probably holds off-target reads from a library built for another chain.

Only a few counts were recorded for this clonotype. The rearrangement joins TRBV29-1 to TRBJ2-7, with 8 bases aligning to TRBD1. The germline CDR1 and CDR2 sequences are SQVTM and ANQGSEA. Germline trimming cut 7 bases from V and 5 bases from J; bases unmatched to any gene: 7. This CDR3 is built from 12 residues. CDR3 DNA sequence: TGCAGCGCCTGGACAGGGCGGCACGAGCAGTACTTC. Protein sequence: CSAWTGRHEQYF.

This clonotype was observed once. For the CDR3, the DNA is TGTGCCAGCAGTGTGGCTAGCGGAAAAAAACAGTATTTT. Translating gives CASSVASGKKQYF. V usage is TRBV2 and J usage is TRBJ2-3; TRBD2 matches at 7 bases. CDR3 length: 13 amino acids. J was trimmed by 12 bases and V by 4 bases; bases with no gene match: 10. CDR1 SNHLY and CDR2 FYNNEI come from the germline V gene.

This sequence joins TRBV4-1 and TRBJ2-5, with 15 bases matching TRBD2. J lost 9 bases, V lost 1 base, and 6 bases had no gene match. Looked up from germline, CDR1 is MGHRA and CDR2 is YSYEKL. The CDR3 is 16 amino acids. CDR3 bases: TGCGCCAGCAGCCAAGGAGGACTAGCGGGGGGGATGGCCCAGTACTTC. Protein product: CASSQGGLAGGMAQYF.

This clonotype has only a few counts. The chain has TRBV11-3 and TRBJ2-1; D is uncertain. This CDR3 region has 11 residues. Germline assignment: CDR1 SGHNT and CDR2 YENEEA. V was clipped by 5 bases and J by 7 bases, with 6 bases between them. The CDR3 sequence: CASSKKNEQFF. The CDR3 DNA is TGTGCCAGCAGCAAGAAAAATGAGCAGTTCTTC. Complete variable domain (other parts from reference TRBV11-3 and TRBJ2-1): EAGVVQSPRYKIIEKKQPVAFWCNPISGHNTLYWYLQNLGQGPELLIRYENEEAVDDSQLPKDRFSAERLKGVDSTLKIQPAELGDSAVYLCASSKKNEQFFGPGTRLTVL.

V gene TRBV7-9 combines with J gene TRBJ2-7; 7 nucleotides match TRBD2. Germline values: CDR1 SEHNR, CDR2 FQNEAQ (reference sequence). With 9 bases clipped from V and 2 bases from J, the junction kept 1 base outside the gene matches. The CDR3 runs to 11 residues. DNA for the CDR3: TGTGCCAGTACTAGCGCCTACGAGCAGTACTTC. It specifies CASTSAYEQYF.

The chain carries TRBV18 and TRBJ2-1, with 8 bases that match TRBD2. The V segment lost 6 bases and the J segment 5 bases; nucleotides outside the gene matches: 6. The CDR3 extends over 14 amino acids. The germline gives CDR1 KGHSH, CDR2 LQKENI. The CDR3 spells CASSGGVEDNEQFF. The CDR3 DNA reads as TGTGCCAGCTCCGGGGGGGTAGAGGACAATGAGCAGTTCTTC.

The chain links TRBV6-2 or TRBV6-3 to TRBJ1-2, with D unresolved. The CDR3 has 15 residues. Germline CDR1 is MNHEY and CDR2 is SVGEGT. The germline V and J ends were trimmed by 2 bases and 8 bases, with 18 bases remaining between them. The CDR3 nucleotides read TGTGCCAGCAGTTACCCCCGGACCGTACCCCCCGGCTACACCTTC. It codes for CASSYPRTVPPGYTF.

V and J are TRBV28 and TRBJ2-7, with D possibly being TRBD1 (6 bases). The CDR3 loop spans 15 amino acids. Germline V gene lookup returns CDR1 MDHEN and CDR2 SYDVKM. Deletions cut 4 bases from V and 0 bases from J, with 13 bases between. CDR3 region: CASSSSDSRSYEQYF. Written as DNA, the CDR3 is TGTGCCAGCAGTTCCTCGGACAGCCGCTCCTACGAGCAGTACTTC. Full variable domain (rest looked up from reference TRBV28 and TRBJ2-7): DVKVTQSSRYLVKRTGEKVFLECVQDMDHENMFWYRQDPGLGLRLIYFSYDVKMKEKGDIPEGYSVSREKKERFSLILESASTNQTSMYLCASSSSDSRSYEQYFGPGTRLTVT.

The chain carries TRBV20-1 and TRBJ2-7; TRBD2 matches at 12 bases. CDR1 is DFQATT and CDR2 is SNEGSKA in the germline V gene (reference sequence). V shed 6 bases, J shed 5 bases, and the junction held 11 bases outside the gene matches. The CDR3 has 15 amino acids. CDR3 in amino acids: CSAPGRSSGGDEQYF. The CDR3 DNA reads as TGCAGTGCCCCCGGAAGGTCTAGCGGGGGGGACGAGCAGTACTTC.

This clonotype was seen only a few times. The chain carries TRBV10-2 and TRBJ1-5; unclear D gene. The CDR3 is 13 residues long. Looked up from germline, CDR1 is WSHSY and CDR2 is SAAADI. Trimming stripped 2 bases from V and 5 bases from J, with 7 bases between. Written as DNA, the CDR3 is TGCGCCAGCAGTGAGAGCATCTATCAGCCCCAGCATTTT. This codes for CASSESIYQPQHF.

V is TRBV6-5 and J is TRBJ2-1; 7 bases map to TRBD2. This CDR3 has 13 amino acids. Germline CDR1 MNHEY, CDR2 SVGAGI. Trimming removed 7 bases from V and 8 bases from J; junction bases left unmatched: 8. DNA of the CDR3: TGTGCCAGCATTACGACGGGAGGTGATGAGCAGTTCTTC. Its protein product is CASITTGGDEQFF.

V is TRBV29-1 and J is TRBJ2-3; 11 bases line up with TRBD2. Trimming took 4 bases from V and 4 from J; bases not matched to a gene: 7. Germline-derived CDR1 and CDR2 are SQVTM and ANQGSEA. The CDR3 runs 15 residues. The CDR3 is CSVAPTSGESDTQYF. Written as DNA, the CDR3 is TGCAGCGTTGCCCCGACTAGCGGGGAATCAGATACGCAGTATTTT.

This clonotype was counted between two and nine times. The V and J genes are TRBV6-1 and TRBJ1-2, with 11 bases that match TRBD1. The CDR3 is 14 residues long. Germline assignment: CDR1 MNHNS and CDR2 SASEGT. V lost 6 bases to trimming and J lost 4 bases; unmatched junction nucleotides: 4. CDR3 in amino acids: CASRDRGLIYGYTF. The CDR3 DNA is TGTGCCAGCAGGGACAGGGGGCTTATCTATGGCTACACCTTC.

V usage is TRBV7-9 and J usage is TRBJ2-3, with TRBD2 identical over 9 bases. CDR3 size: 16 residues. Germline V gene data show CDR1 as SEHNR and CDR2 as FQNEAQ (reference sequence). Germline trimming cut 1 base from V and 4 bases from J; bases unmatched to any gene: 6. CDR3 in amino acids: CASSLDLTSGSDTQYF. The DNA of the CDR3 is TGTGCCAGCAGCTTAGACCTGACTAGCGGATCAGATACGCAGTATTTT. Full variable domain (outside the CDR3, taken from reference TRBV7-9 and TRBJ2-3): DTGVSQNPRHKITKRGQNVTFRCDPISEHNRLYWYRQTLGQGPEFLTYFQNEAQLEKSRLLSDRFSAERPKGSFSTLEIQRTEQGDSAMYLCASSLDLTSGSDTQYFGPGTRLTVL.

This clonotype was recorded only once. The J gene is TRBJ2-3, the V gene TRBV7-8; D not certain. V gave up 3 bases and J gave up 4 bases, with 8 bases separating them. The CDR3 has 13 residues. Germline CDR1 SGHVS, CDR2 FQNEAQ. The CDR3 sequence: CASSFVWADTQYF. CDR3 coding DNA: TGTGCCAGCAGCTTCGTGTGGGCAGATACGCAGTATTTT. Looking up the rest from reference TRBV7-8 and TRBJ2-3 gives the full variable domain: GAGVSQSPRYKVAKRGQDVALRCDPISGHVSLFWYQQALGQGPEFLTYFQNEAQLDKSGLPSDRFFAERPEGSVSTLKIQRTQQEDSAVYLCASSFVWADTQYFGPGTRLTVL.

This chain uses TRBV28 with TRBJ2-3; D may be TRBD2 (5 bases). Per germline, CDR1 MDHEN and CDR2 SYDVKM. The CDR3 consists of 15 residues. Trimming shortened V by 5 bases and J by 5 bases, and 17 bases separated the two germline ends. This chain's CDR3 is CASSRSGNLRDTQYF. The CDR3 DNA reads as TGTGCCAGCAGTCGCTCCGGGAACCTGCGAGATACGCAGTATTTT.

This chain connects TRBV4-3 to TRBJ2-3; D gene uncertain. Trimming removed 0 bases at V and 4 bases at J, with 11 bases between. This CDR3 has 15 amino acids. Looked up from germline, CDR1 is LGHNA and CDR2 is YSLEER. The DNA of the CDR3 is TGCGCCAGCAGCCAAGAGGCACATCGGGCAGATACGCAGTATTTT. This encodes CASSQEAHRADTQYF.

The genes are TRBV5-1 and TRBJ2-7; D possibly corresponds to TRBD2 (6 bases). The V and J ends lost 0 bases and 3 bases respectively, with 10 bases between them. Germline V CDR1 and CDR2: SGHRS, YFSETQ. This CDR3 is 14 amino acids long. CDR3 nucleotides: TGCGCCAGCAGCTTGGACGGCGGGAACTACGAGCAGTACTTC. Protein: CASSLDGGNYEQYF.

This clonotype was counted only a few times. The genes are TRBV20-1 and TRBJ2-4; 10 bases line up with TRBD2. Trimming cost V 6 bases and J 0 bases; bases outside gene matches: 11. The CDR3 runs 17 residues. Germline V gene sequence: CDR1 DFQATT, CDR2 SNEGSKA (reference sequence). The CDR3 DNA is TGCAGTGCCTTACTAGCGGGACGAGCTCAAGCCAAAAACATTCAGTACTTC. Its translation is CSALLAGRAQAKNIQYF.

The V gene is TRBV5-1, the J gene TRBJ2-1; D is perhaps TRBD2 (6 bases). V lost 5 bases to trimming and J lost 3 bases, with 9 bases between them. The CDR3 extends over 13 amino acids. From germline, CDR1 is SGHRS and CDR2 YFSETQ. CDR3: CASRSGSYNEQFF. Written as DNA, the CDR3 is TGCGCCAGCAGATCCGGGAGCTACAATGAGCAGTTCTTC.

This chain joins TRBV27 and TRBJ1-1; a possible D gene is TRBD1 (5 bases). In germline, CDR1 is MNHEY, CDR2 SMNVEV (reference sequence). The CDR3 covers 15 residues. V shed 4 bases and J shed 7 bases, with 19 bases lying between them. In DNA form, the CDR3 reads TGTGCCAGCAGTTCCCCGTCATGGGGCGCGGGTGAAGCTTTCTTT. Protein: CASSSPSWGAGEAFF.